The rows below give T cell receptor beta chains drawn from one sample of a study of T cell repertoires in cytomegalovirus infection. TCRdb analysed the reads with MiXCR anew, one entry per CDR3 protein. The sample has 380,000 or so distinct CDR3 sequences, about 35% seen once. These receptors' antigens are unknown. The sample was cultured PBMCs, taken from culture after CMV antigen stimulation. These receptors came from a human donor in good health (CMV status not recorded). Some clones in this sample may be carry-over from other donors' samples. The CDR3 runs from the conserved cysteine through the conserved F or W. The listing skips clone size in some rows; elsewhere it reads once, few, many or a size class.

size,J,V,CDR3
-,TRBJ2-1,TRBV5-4,CASSVAVGGTNEQFF
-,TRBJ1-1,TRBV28,CASRRGYDTEAFF
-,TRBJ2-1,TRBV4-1,CASSQGELAPYNEQFF
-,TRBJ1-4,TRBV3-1,CASGDRVEKLFF
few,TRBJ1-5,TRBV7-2,CASREGQGGQPQHF
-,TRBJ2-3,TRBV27,CASSLRRLEGTDTQYF
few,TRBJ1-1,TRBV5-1,CASSPQVNTEAFF
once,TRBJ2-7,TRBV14,CASNRRGGGREQYF
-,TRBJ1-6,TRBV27,CASSSGTGWNSPLHF
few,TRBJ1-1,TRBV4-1,CASSHGQGGNTEAFF
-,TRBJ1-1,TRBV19,CASSMFQGGTEAFF
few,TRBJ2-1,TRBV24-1,CATGTSGYNEQFF
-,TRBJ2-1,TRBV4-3,CASSKGGTVYNEQFF
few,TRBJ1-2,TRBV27,CASSNRDRDGYTF
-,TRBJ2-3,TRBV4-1,CASSQDSAGGPPTQYF
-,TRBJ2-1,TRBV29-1,CSITSGGYNEQFF
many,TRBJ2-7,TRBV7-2,CASSLALSSGTYEQYF